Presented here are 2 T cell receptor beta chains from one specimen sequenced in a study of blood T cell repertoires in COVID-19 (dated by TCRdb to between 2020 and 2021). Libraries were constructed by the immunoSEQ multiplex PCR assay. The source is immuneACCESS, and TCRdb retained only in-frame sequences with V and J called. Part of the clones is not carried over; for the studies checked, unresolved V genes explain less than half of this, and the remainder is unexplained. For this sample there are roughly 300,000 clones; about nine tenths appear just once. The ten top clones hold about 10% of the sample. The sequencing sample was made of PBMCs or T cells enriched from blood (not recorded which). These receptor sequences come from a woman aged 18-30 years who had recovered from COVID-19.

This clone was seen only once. For the CDR3, the DNA is TGCGCCAGCAGCCAAGGACAGGCACTCACCAGAAGGGGGACAGATACGCAGTATTTT. The encoded protein is CASSQGQALTRRGTDTQYF. The rearrangement joins TRBV4-1 to TRBJ2-3; D is possibly TRBD1 (6 bases). Looked up from germline, CDR1 is MGHRA and CDR2 is YSYEKL. The V end lost 1 base, the J end lost 3 bases, and 23 bases lay between the germline ends. CDR3 size: 19 residues.

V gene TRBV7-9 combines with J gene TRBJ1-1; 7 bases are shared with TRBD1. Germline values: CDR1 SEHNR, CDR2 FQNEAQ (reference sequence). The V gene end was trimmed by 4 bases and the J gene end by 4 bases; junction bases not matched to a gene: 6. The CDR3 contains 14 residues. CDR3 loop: CASSSRAGGTEAFF. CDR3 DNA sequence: TGTGCCAGCAGCTCCCGGGCAGGGGGCACTGAAGCTTTCTTT.